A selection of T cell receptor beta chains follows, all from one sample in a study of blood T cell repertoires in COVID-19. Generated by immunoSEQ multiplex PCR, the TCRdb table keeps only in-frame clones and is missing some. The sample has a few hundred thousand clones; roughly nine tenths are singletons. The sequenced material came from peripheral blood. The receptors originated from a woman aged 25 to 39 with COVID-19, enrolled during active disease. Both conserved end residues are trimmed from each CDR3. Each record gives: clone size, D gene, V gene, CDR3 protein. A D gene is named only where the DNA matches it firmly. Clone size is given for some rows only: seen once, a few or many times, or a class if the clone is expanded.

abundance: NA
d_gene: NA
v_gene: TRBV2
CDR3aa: ASSEATGQETQY

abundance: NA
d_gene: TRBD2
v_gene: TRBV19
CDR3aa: ATRLAGTSGANVLT

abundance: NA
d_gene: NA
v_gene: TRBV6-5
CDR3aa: ASSYGASRF

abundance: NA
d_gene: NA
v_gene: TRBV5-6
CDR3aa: ASSLGSSTEAF

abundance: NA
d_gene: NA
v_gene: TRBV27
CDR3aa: ASSLYRDFGYT

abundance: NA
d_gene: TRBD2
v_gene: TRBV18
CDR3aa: ASSFGLAGAVETGELF

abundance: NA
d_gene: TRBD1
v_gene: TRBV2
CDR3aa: ASSADRSNSPLH

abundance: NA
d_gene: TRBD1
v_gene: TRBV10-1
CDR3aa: AIRQGRCEQY

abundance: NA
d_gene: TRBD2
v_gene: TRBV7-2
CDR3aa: ASSLGVGGGYNEQF

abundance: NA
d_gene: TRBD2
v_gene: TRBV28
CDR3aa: ASSHLLAGATYEQY

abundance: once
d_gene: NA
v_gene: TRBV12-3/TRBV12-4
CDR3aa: ASSPAGDYGYT

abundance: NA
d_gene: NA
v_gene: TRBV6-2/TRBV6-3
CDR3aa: ASSYSPSGAKNIQY

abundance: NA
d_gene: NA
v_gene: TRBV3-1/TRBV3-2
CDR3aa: ASSQGASEQF

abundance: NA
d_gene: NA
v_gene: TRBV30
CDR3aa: AWSARTRGTEAF

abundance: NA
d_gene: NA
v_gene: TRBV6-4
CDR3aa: ASKPDTYNSPLH

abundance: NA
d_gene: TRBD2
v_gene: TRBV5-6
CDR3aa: ARGQTSGRPTDTQY

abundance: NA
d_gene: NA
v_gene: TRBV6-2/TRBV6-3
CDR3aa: ASSASGGYGYT

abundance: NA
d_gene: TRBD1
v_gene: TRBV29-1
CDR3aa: RGACRDRGNEQF

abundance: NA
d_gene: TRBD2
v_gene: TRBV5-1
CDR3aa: ASEPISGLAGVGQF

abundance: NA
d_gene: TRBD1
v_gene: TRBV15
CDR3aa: ATSSGQGSNSPLH

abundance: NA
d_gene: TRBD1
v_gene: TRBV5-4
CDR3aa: ASIDIRGPIQY

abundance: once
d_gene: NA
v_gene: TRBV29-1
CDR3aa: STQRFDTGELF

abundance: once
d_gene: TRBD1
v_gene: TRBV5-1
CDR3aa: ASSLVQGGTGELF

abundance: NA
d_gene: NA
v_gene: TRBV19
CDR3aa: ASSEQGNQPQH

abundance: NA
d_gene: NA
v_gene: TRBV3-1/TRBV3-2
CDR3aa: ASSPWQDSPTGNTIY